This TCR beta chain emerged from a study of regulatory T cells in long-lasting Graves disease. Stated time point: persistent/refractory GD, antithyroid drugs over 5 years with positive TRAb. PBMC-extracted RNA yielded the TCR library. This clonotype has a handful of counts. The antigen remains unidentified. iRepertoire HTBI primers and Arm-PCR of CDR3 regions built TCR beta libraries. TCRdb reprocessed the multiplex PCR reads with MiXCR, giving one entry per CDR3 protein. The sample holds around 460,000 distinct CDR3 sequences, 22% seen once. Overall study results and limits: Preferential use of TRBV28, TRBJ1-2 and TRBJ2-5 was seen in persistent disease.

Per germline, CDR1 SGHAT and CDR2 FQNNGV. V was trimmed by 0 bases and J by 7 bases, leaving 12 bases between them. The CDR3 has 14 residues. This clonotype originated in a female donor with Graves disease. J is TRBJ1-2 and V is TRBV11-2, with D tentatively TRBD1 (5 bases). The input for sequencing was peripheral blood mononuclear cells (PBMCs), taken when the disease was refractory, from a patient treated with antithyroid drugs. The CDR3 sequence: CASSLERRVSGYTF. The CDR3 nucleotides are TGTGCCAGCAGCTTAGAGCGCAGGGTGTCTGGCTACACCTTC.